One and the same sample provided the 27 T cell receptor beta chains below, sequenced in a study of shared clonotypes between healthy human individuals. Only in-frame clones appear in the TCRdb table, and some are missing; sequencing was by immunoSEQ multiplex PCR. There are approximately 2,000,000 clones in the sample; around 93% occur only once, and around 0.4% lies in the top ten. Material for sequencing was naive CD4+ T cells from PBMCs. Documented subset: CD45RA+ positively selected. The receptors were gathered from a man between 18 and 29 years old in good health. Some clones in this sample may be carry-over from other donors' samples.

This chain uses TRBV5-6 with TRBJ2-2; 10 bases line up with TRBD1. V lost 2 bases, J lost 4 bases, and 5 bases stayed unmatched. Germline CDR1 reads SGHDT; CDR2 reads YYEEEE. The CDR3 loop spans 16 amino acids. CDR3 in DNA: TGTGCCAGCAGCTTTTGGGACAGGGGTGGCACCGGGGAGCTGTTTTTT. It specifies CASSFWDRGGTGELFF.

A remark on this clone: Other DNA sequences of this sample code for an identical CDR3. The chain joins TRBV5-1 to TRBJ1-1; D gene ambiguous. CDR3 length: 15 amino acids. Between the trimmed V and J ends, which lost 1 base and 0 bases, there was a span of 10 bases. Germline V gene sequence: CDR1 SGHRS, CDR2 YFSETQ. For the CDR3, the DNA is TGCGCCAGCAGCTTGCTCGGGAACATGAACACTGAAGCTTTCTTT. It codes for CASSLLGNMNTEAFF.

This chain uses TRBV7-3 with TRBJ2-6, with 9 positions matching TRBD2. This CDR3 has 17 amino acids. V dropped 5 bases and J dropped 3; count of bases not matched to a gene: 8. Germline values: CDR1 SGHTA, CDR2 FQGTGA. The CDR3 sequence is CASSRPGTSSGANVLTF. The CDR3 nucleotides are TGTGCCAGCAGCCGTCCCGGGACTAGCAGTGGGGCCAACGTCCTGACTTTC.

In regard to this clone: This CDR3 is also generated by other DNA sequences in the sample. The chain combines TRBV27 with TRBJ2-5; D remains unclear. V was clipped by 2 bases and J by 1 base, with 5 bases between them. This CDR3 region has 13 residues. Germline CDR1 MNHEY, CDR2 SMNVEV (reference sequence). Here the CDR3 reads CASSLRPQETQYF. The CDR3 DNA sequence: TGTGCCAGCAGTTTAAGGCCCCAAGAGACCCAGTACTTC.

The V gene is TRBV5-1, the J gene TRBJ2-2; a possible D gene is TRBD1 (5 bases). V lost 2 bases, J lost 7 bases, and 12 bases lay in between. Germline V gene lookup returns CDR1 SGHRS and CDR2 YFSETQ. The CDR3 totals 14 residues. The CDR3 DNA reads TGCGCCAGCAGCTTCTCAGGGATCGGCGGGGAGCTGTTTTTT. Translated: CASSFSGIGGELFF. Using reference TRBV5-1 and TRBJ2-2 for the parts outside the CDR3, the full variable domain is KAGVTQTPRYLIKTRGQQVTLSCSPISGHRSVSWYQQTPGQGLQFLFEYFSETQRNKGNFPGRFSGRQFSNSRSEMNVSTLELGDSALYLCASSFSGIGGELFFGEGSRLTVL.

The gene calls are TRBV7-9 and TRBJ1-2; D unresolved. The CDR3 spans 17 residues. The V gene's germline CDR1 is SEHNR and CDR2 FQNEAQ (reference sequence). The V end lost 2 bases, the J end lost 2 bases, and 18 bases lay between the germline ends. The CDR3 reads CASSLFKGPLGNYGYTF. The CDR3 DNA is TGTGCCAGCAGCTTATTTAAGGGCCCGCTGGGGAACTATGGCTACACCTTC.

The chain has TRBV4-1 and TRBJ1-2, with D tentatively TRBD1 (5 bases). Trimming removed 1 base at V and 4 bases at J, with 19 bases between. The germline V gene has CDR1 MGHRA and CDR2 YSYEKL. The CDR3 totals 17 residues. This chain's CDR3 is CASSQVGQDSQIYGYTF. For the CDR3, the DNA is TGCGCCAGCAGCCAAGTAGGGCAAGACAGCCAGATCTATGGCTACACCTTC.

On this clone: Distinct nucleotide sequences in the sample also encode this CDR3. The chain recombines TRBV19 with TRBJ1-5; no definite D call. The CDR3 is 15 amino acids. Germline CDR1 LNHDA, CDR2 SQIVND (reference sequence). The V end lost 4 bases, the J end lost 0 bases, and 10 bases lay between the germline ends. CDR3 sequence: CASSTQTYSNQPQHF. The CDR3, as DNA: TGTGCCAGTAGTACACAGACTTATAGCAATCAGCCCCAGCATTTT. Full variable domain (rest looked up from reference TRBV19 and TRBJ1-5): DGGITQSPKYLFRKEGQNVTLSCEQNLNHDAMYWYRQDPGQGLRLIYYSQIVNDFQKGDIAEGYSVSREKKESFPLTVTSAQKNPTAFYLCASSTQTYSNQPQHFGDGTRLSIL.

The chain links TRBV7-2 to TRBJ2-7, with unresolved D. Germline V lookup: CDR1 SGHTA, CDR2 FQGNSA. The V end was cut by 3 bases, the J end by 1 base, with 7 bases between. The CDR3 covers 13 residues. Written as DNA, the CDR3 is TGTGCCAGCAGCTTTTCCAGGTCCTACGAGCAGTACTTC. Its translation: CASSFSRSYEQYF.

The chain is built from TRBV28 and TRBJ2-1, with D possibly being TRBD2 (6 bases). This CDR3 has 14 amino acids. Trimming removed 6 bases from V and 6 bases from J, with 15 bases in between. CDR1 and CDR2 (germline): MDHEN, SYDVKM. The CDR3 bases are TGTGCCAGCAGGGATCCGGGACTCCTCAATGAGCAGTTCTTC. This gives the protein CASRDPGLLNEQFF.

Notes on this clone: This likely reflects a read error, since a far larger clone is one base away. The rearrangement joins TRBV7-9 to TRBJ1-3; D gene uncertain. V lost 7 bases and J lost 0, with 4 bases in between. Germline values: CDR1 SEHNR, CDR2 FQNEAQ (reference sequence). CDR3 size: 12 residues. The CDR3 region is CASTGSGNTIYF. The CDR3 DNA is TGTGCCAGCACTGGCTCTGGAAACACCATATATTTT.

The CDR3 coding sequence is TGTGCCAGCCTGATTAGAGGCCCAGGAGATACGCAGTATTTT. It translates to CASLIRGPGDTQYF. The V and J genes are TRBV5-6 and TRBJ2-3; D is unclear. This CDR3 region has 14 residues. Germline V CDR1 and CDR2: SGHDT, YYEEEE. V was clipped by 7 bases and J by 5 bases, with 17 bases between them.

The J gene is TRBJ2-1, the V gene TRBV4-1; 9 bases align to TRBD2. There are 16 residues in the CDR3. Germline CDR1 MGHRA, CDR2 YSYEKL. The V segment lost 2 bases and the J segment 8 bases; nucleotides outside the gene matches: 10. The CDR3 bases are TGCGCCAGCAGCCAACTAACTAGCGGGTTGAGGGATGAGCAGTTCTTC. Translated: CASSQLTSGLRDEQFF.

The chain couples TRBV7-3 to TRBJ1-2; D is undetermined. Trimming shortened V by 0 bases and J by 0 bases, and 11 bases separated the two germline ends. Germline CDR1 SGHTA, CDR2 FQGTGA. The CDR3 totals 16 residues. In DNA form, the CDR3 reads TGTGCCAGCAGCTTAACCCCAGACCAACCTAACTATGGCTACACCTTC. Its translation is CASSLTPDQPNYGYTF.

The chain has TRBV10-1 and TRBJ2-3, with D possibly being TRBD1 (5 bases). V was clipped by 6 bases and J by 5 bases, with 9 bases between them. CDR1 is WNHNN and CDR2 is SYGVQD in the germline V gene (reference sequence). The CDR3 is 12 amino acids. The CDR3 loop reads CASRGQVDTQYF. Here the CDR3 DNA reads TGCGCCAGCAGGGGGCAGGTAGATACGCAGTATTTT.

A remark on this clone: Other nucleotide sequences from this sample produce the same CDR3. CDR3 loop: CASSWVGGSYEQYF. CDR3 DNA: TGTGCCAGCAGTTGGGTTGGGGGGTCCTACGAGCAGTACTTC. This chain connects TRBV28 to TRBJ2-7; D is perhaps TRBD2 (6 bases). Germline loops: CDR1 MDHEN, CDR2 SYDVKM. The length of the CDR3 is 14 residues. The V gene lost 4 bases and the J gene lost 1 base, with 11 bases spanning the gap.

This clone was detected only once. The CDR3 coding sequence is TGTGCCAGCAGCCCGGACAGGGCCAGACTTCATTCACCCCTCCACTTT. It encodes CASSPDRARLHSPLHF. This chain links TRBV27 with TRBJ1-6; 8 bases are a match to TRBD1. The CDR3 extends over 16 amino acids. Germline assignment: CDR1 MNHEY and CDR2 SMNVEV (reference sequence). Germline trimming cut 6 bases from V and 8 bases from J; bases unmatched to any gene: 12.

This chain joins TRBV5-6 and TRBJ1-1, with D perhaps TRBD1 (5 bases). Germline CDR1 and CDR2: SGHDT and YYEEEE. V was clipped by 1 base and J by 6 bases, with 19 bases between them. The CDR3 consists of 16 residues. The CDR3, as DNA: TGTGCCAGCAGCTTGACCCGCTCGGCAGGGAGCGCTGAAGCTTTCTTT. Translation gives CASSLTRSAGSAEAFF.

The chain combines TRBV5-1 with TRBJ2-5; D is ambiguous. The CDR3 loop spans 12 amino acids. V lost 2 bases, J lost 4 bases, and 6 bases lay in between. Germline values: CDR1 SGHRS, CDR2 YFSETQ. The CDR3 DNA follows: TGCGCCAGCAGCTTCCGATTAGAGACCCAGTACTTC. Protein: CASSFRLETQYF.

The chain couples TRBV5-4 to TRBJ2-5; the D gene is possibly TRBD1 (5 bases). V was pared by 0 bases and J by 7 bases, with 10 bases between. The CDR3 totals 13 residues. Per the germline V gene, CDR1 is SGHNT and CDR2 is YYREEE (reference sequence). The CDR3 sequence is CASSLEQGGTQYF. DNA of the CDR3: TGTGCCAGCAGCTTGGAGCAGGGCGGGACCCAGTACTTC.

The J gene is TRBJ1-5, the V gene TRBV2, with a possible D match to TRBD1 (6 bases). The CDR3 contains 12 residues. Trimming pared 5 bases from V and 7 bases from J, leaving 9 bases between. CDR1 SNHLY and CDR2 FYNNEI come from the germline V gene. Written as DNA, the CDR3 is TGTGCCAGCAGTCCAAGGGGGCAGCCCCAGCATTTT. It encodes CASSPRGQPQHF.

This chain links TRBV5-4 with TRBJ2-3; tentative D call: TRBD2 (6 bases). Looked up from germline, CDR1 is SGHNT and CDR2 is YYREEE (reference sequence). V lost 3 bases and J 0 bases, leaving 11 bases between the germline ends. This CDR3 contains 15 residues. In DNA, the CDR3 is TGTGCCAGCAGCTCTGGAGGGCGGAGCACAGATACGCAGTATTTT. Encoded protein: CASSSGGRSTDTQYF.

The chain joins TRBV7-9 to TRBJ2-2; no reliable D call. The CDR3 is made up of 14 amino acids. Germline V gene data show CDR1 as SEHNR and CDR2 as FQNEAQ (reference sequence). The germline V and J ends were trimmed by 11 bases and 3 bases, with 16 bases remaining between them. CDR3 sequence: CACPGRGDTGELFF. The CDR3 nucleotides read TGTGCCTGTCCCGGGCGTGGGGACACCGGGGAGCTGTTTTTT.

V usage is TRBV15 and J usage is TRBJ2-5; TRBD2 aligns across 7 bases. Per germline, CDR1 LNHNV and CDR2 YYDKDF (reference sequence). The CDR3 has 18 residues. J lost 2 bases, V lost 5 bases, and 17 bases had no gene match. DNA of the CDR3: TGTGCCACCAGCGCCCCCTCACTCCGAGGTAGCGGGCAAGAGACCCAGTACTTC. Translating gives CATSAPSLRGSGQETQYF.

As to this clone: This sample also contains other DNA sequences that code for the same CDR3. The rearrangement links TRBV28 to TRBJ2-2; TRBD2 agrees at 9 bases. The CDR3 is 16 residues long. Germline values: CDR1 MDHEN, CDR2 SYDVKM. With 2 bases clipped from V and 5 bases from J, the junction kept 6 bases outside the gene matches. DNA of the CDR3: TGTGCCAGCAGTTTAGCGGGAGGGCCGCGTACCGGGGAGCTGTTTTTT. It codes for CASSLAGGPRTGELFF.

This chain uses TRBV27 with TRBJ2-3; a weak D match, TRBD2 (5 bases). Deletions cut 5 bases from V and 6 bases from J, with 18 bases between. This CDR3 is 15 amino acids long. Germline lookup yields CDR1 MNHEY and CDR2 SMNVEV (reference sequence). In DNA form, the CDR3 reads TGTGCCAGCAGTCCCCCACTAGGGCCCCGGGATACGCAGTATTTT. Translation gives CASSPPLGPRDTQYF.

This chain's CDR3 is CASISSGANVLTF. The CDR3 DNA is TGTGCCAGCATTTCTTCTGGGGCCAACGTCCTGACTTTC. The chain recombines TRBV6-6 with TRBJ2-6; D ambiguous. Germline values: CDR1 MNHNY, CDR2 SVGAGI (reference sequence). V gave up 7 bases and J gave up 1 base, with 5 bases separating them. CDR3 size: 13 residues.